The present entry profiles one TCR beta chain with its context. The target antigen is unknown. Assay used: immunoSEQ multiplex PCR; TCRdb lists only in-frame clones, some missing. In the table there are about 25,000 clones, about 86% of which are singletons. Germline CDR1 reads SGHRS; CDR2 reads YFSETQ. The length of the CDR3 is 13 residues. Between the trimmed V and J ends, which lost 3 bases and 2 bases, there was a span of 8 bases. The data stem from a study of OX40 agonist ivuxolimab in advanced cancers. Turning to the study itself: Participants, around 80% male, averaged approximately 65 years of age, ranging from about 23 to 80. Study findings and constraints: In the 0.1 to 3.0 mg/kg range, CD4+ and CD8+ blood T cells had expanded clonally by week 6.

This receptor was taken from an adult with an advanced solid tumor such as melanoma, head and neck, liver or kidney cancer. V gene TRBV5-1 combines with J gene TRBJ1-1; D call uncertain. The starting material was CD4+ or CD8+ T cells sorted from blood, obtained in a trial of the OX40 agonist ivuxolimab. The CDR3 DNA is TGCGCCAGCAGCTGGGAACTAAACACTGAAGCTTTCTTT. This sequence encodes CASSWELNTEAFF.